The T cell receptor beta chain described here comes from a study of cytomegalovirus exposure and HLA in healthy donors. General observations from the study: Most TCR beta V segments were productive about 87% or about 30% of the time in an earlier analysis.

To note about this clone: Its specificity is not known.

Vbeta (60) and Jbeta (13) primers were used in the PCR. The assay was immunoSEQ multiplex PCR, and TCRdb's table has in-frame clones only and misses some. The repertoire holds roughly 140,000 clones, with approximately 68% as singletons. Germline V CDR1 and CDR2: MDHEN, SYDVKM. Trimming cost V 7 bases and J 0 bases, with 16 bases left between them. This CDR3 contains 15 residues. The sequenced sample consisted of PBMCs. V usage is TRBV28 and J usage is TRBJ2-7; D is ambiguous. This TCR was sampled from a man in his sixties in good health and CMV-seronegative. The CDR3 protein is CASTPTYFISYEQYF. DNA for the CDR3: TGTGCCAGCACCCCGACTTATTTCATCTCCTACGAGCAGTACTTC.